The 25 T cell receptor beta chains below come from one sample, sequenced in a study of CXCR3-negative and CXCR3-positive naive CD8 T cells. UMI-labeled 5' RACE yielded the TRB cDNA libraries. TCRdb reanalyzed the 5' RACE reads, giving one entry per CDR3 protein sequence and no DNA. The sample totals 130,000 or so distinct CDR3 sequences. Input material: naive CXCR3- CD8+ T cells from blood. The subset was: CD45RO-CCR7+CD27+CD95- naive CD8+ T cells lacking CXCR3 (TNR3-). These receptors were obtained from a human donor in good health. Some clones in this sample may be carry-over from other donors' samples.

This chain connects TRBV29-1 to TRBJ1-2; TCRdb selects TRBD1, and the lack of DNA leaves this call unchecked. Germline values: CDR1 SQVTM, CDR2 ANQGSEA. The CDR3 is made up of 12 amino acids. This CDR3 reads CSGTRGDYGYTF.

The chain carries TRBV12-3 or TRBV12-4 and TRBJ1-1. This CDR3 is built from 14 residues. CDR3 loop: CASSFGIMNTEAFF.

The chain uses TRBV11-2 and TRBJ2-7; TCRdb selects TRBD1, and the lack of DNA leaves this call unchecked. The CDR3 sequence is 12 residues long. Germline CDR1 and CDR2: SGHAT and FQNNGV. The CDR3 region is CASSPVGDEQYF.

The chain links TRBV28 to TRBJ2-1; the D gene TCRdb calls, TRBD1, cannot be checked with no DNA. Per germline, CDR1 MDHEN and CDR2 SYDVKM. There are 13 residues in the CDR3. CDR3 amino acids: CASSFSAREKQFF.

The rearrangement links TRBV7-9 to TRBJ2-2. This CDR3 has 18 residues. Germline CDR1 reads SEHNR; CDR2 reads FQNEAQ (reference sequence). The CDR3 sequence: CASSPRVLRSPNTGEQFF.

The rearrangement joins TRBV20-1 to TRBJ2-7. The CDR3 spans 13 residues. Germline CDR1 DFQATT, CDR2 SNEGSKA (reference sequence). Here the CDR3 reads CSARARNSYEQYF.

This sequence joins TRBV4-1 and TRBJ1-1; TCRdb's D call of TRBD1 is untestable without DNA. The CDR3 runs to 13 residues. Germline loops: CDR1 MGHRA, CDR2 YSYEKL. The CDR3 is CASSHYGQTEAFF.

J is TRBJ2-1 and V is TRBV6-2 or TRBV6-3; TCRdb's assignment of TRBD2 cannot be checked, as there is no DNA. The CDR3 is 18 residues long. Germline assignment: CDR1 MNHEY and CDR2 SVGEGT. CDR3 region: CASSYASGRHSSYNEQFF.

The J gene is TRBJ2-7, the V gene TRBV7-9; the D call from TCRdb, TRBD1, cannot be confirmed without DNA. The CDR3 is made up of 13 amino acids. The germline V gene has CDR1 SEHNR and CDR2 FQNEAQ (reference sequence). CDR3 sequence: CASSLSGVGEQYF.

The chain links TRBV29-1 to TRBJ2-7; there is no DNA to check the TCRdb D call of TRBD1. Per the germline V gene, CDR1 is SQVTM and CDR2 is ANQGSEA. This CDR3 region has 14 residues. The CDR3 here is CSVEGVRGSYEQYF.

CDR3 region: CASSLTVAGGLSYEQYF. The chain employs TRBV7-6 and TRBJ2-7; the TCRdb D gene call, TRBD2, has no DNA to confirm it. CDR3 length equals 17 residues. Per the germline V gene, CDR1 is SGHVS and CDR2 is FNYEAQ.

V usage is TRBV7-2 and J usage is TRBJ2-2. There are 13 residues in the CDR3. In germline, CDR1 is SGHTA, CDR2 FQGNSA. The CDR3 sequence: CASSSPNTGELFF.

This sequence joins TRBV5-1 and TRBJ2-7; TCRdb names TRBD1, which stays unverified in the absence of DNA. Germline CDR1 SGHRS, CDR2 YFSETQ. The CDR3 consists of 16 residues. The CDR3 loop is CASSLNLRQGADEQYF. The full variable domain, rest sourced from reference TRBV5-1 and TRBJ2-7, is KAGVTQTPRYLIKTRGQQVTLSCSPISGHRSVSWYQQTPGQGLQFLFEYFSETQRNKGNFPGRFSGRQFSNSRSEMNVSTLELGDSALYLCASSLNLRQGADEQYFGPGTRLTVT.

The gene calls are TRBV29-1 and TRBJ2-2. The CDR3 contains 14 residues. Germline V lookup: CDR1 SQVTM, CDR2 ANQGSEA. This CDR3 is CSVPGTGYTGELFF.

The chain recombines TRBV29-1 with TRBJ2-7; there is no DNA to check the TCRdb D call of TRBD1. Germline lookup yields CDR1 SQVTM and CDR2 ANQGSEA. The CDR3 is made up of 13 amino acids. CDR3 amino acids: CSVILPGAYEQYF.

V usage is TRBV5-6 and J usage is TRBJ2-1; TCRdb returns TRBD1, unconfirmable since there is no DNA. Germline V gene lookup returns CDR1 SGHDT and CDR2 YYEEEE. The CDR3 is made up of 16 amino acids. CDR3 in amino acids: CASSLGQGFSYNEQFF.

This rearrangement joins TRBV19 to TRBJ2-7; TCRdb gives TRBD1 as the D gene, but with no DNA this cannot be confirmed. This CDR3 contains 15 residues. Germline CDR1 is LNHDA and CDR2 is SQIVND (reference sequence). CDR3 sequence: CASSSATDPSYEQYF.

The V call is TRBV6-1, the J call TRBJ1-2; absent DNA, TCRdb's TRBD1 call cannot be checked. Germline-derived CDR1 and CDR2 are MNHNS and SASEGT. The CDR3 has 17 residues. This chain's CDR3 is CSSSEVGSGYYDYGYTF.

The chain uses TRBV7-6 and TRBJ2-7; TCRdb's assignment of TRBD2 cannot be checked, as there is no DNA. The CDR3 is 15 residues long. Germline V CDR1 and CDR2: SGHVS, FNYEAQ. The CDR3 sequence is CASSPGSGSSYEQYF.

V is TRBV28 and J is TRBJ2-7; checking the TCRdb D call of TRBD1 is not possible without DNA. Germline V gives CDR1 MDHEN, CDR2 SYDVKM. This CDR3 has 17 amino acids. The chain's CDR3 is CASSFSTGPPGAYEQYF. Filled out from reference TRBV28 and TRBJ2-7, the complete variable domain reads DVKVTQSSRYLVKRTGEKVFLECVQDMDHENMFWYRQDPGLGLRLIYFSYDVKMKEKGDIPEGYSVSREKKERFSLILESASTNQTSMYLCASSFSTGPPGAYEQYFGPGTRLTVT.

The V gene is TRBV5-1, the J gene TRBJ1-1; no DNA is available, so the TRBD1 call from TCRdb remains unchecked. Germline loops: CDR1 SGHRS, CDR2 YFSETQ. The CDR3 runs 16 residues. The CDR3: CASSLEAGQGNTEAFF.

The rearrangement links TRBV6-5 to TRBJ1-1; TCRdb picks TRBD1, but there is no DNA to check that call. Germline loops: CDR1 MNHEY, CDR2 SVGAGI. This CDR3 spans 18 amino acids. CDR3 loop: CASSLVGDTDRVSTEAFF.

This chain joins TRBV29-1 and TRBJ1-4. Germline V gives CDR1 SQVTM, CDR2 ANQGSEA. The CDR3 loop spans 15 amino acids. The CDR3 protein is CSAGREGATNEKLFF.

V gene TRBV6-5 combines with J gene TRBJ2-2; TCRdb names TRBD2, which stays unverified in the absence of DNA. The germline V gene has CDR1 MNHEY and CDR2 SVGAGI. The CDR3 covers 17 residues. This chain's CDR3 is CASSYGTSGSSTGELFF.

The chain links TRBV27 to TRBJ1-1; without DNA, the TCRdb call of TRBD1 cannot be checked. Germline-derived CDR1 and CDR2 are MNHEY and SMNVEV (reference sequence). The CDR3 runs 13 residues. CDR3 amino acids: CASRDIMNTEAFF.